The present T cell receptor beta chain was sequenced within a study of blood T cell repertoires in COVID-19. Some clones are missing from TCRdb's copy, which holds only in-frame ones; the method was immunoSEQ multiplex PCR. The sample includes about 63,000 clones, approximately 79% seen only once; the top ten take 9.5% to 15%. Germline V CDR1 and CDR2: SGHTA, FQGTGA. The V and J ends lost 5 bases and 5 bases, in that order; junction bases with no gene match: 12. This CDR3 region has 17 residues. The sequenced material came from peripheral blood. This sequence was found in a human donor in a cohort sampled during active COVID-19. The J gene is TRBJ2-2, the V gene TRBV7-3, with 9 bases matching TRBD2. CDR3 nucleotides: TGTGCCAGCAGCCGCGCCCCCGCGGGGGGGCGGACCGGGGAGCTGTTTTTT. Translation: CASSRAPAGGRTGELFF.